This T cell receptor beta chain comes out of a study of read filtering for tumor transcriptome and immune sequencing. About the study: Transcriptome libraries were built from DNase-treated RNA. Overall study findings and caveats: Without single-read clonotypes, shared clonotype proportions correlated more between IR-seq and RNA-seq. The CD138-negative fraction was mixed bone marrow immune cells, not pure T cells.

The library was built from about 400 ng RNA with molecular barcoded adaptors for alpha/delta and beta/gamma chains. In TCRdb, the reads were re-called with MiXCR into one record per CDR3 protein. This repertoire shows some 30,000 distinct CDR3 sequences, roughly 18% found once; its top ten account for around 16%. The table lists this clonotype with many counts. The antigen is not known. The sequence was obtained from a donor at least 40 years old with multiple myeloma. Sequencing was carried out using a population of CD138-negative cells sorted from bone marrow.

In nucleotides, the CDR3 is TGCGCCAGCAGCTTGTCTGTAGGGGGTATGGATACGCAGTATTTT. Protein product: CASSLSVGGMDTQYF. V gene TRBV5-1 combines with J gene TRBJ2-3; D perhaps matches TRBD1 (6 bases). V shed 1 base and J shed 6 bases, with 15 bases lying between them. Germline values: CDR1 SGHRS, CDR2 YFSETQ. The CDR3 length is 15 residues.